The clone carrying this T cell receptor (beta chain) was seen more than once but under ten times. Its antigen is still unknown. Researchers took lesional scalp punch biopsies and peripheral blood from people who were alopecia areata patients. Sorting separated CD4+ and CD8+ T cells out of PBMCs. cDNA prepared by RNA extraction and subsequent reverse transcription served as the template for sequencing. This table comes from immunoSEQ multiplex PCR, and its TCRdb copy is limited to in-frame clones, with some not included. Among 150,000 to 180,000 clones, 40% to 60% were seen once, and the ten largest hold approximately 19%. This entry belongs to a study of CD8+ T cells in alopecia areata. Whole-study results and caveats: Normal scalp showed lower clonality than lesional scalp, especially alopecia totalis/universalis.

V was trimmed by 3 bases and J by 4 bases, leaving 7 bases between them. The germline V gene has CDR1 DFQATT and CDR2 SNEGSKA (reference sequence). The CDR3 spans 11 residues. The starting material was CD8+ T cells sorted from blood, obtained at week 0. The V and J genes are TRBV20-1 and TRBJ2-7; D might be TRBD1 (5 bases). The clonotype comes from a human donor with alopecia areata. CDR3 nucleotide sequence: TGCAGTGCTAGTAGACAGTACGAGCAGTACTTC. It translates to CSASRQYEQYF.